This T cell receptor beta chain was obtained from a study of human T cells and chemical hapten exposure. MiXCR, run by TCRdb on the RACE reads, gives a single entry per CDR3 protein. The profile shows about 99,000 distinct CDR3 sequences, around 12% of them singletons. This clonotype showed up just a few times. The germline V and J ends were trimmed by 5 bases and 1 base, with 11 bases remaining between them. This CDR3 region has 14 residues. Germline values: CDR1 SGHTA, CDR2 FQGTGA. Time point given: patch test 1, 2 weeks after DPC sensitization. Stated treatment: therapeutic diphenylcyclopropenone sensitization with weekly scalp DPC.

The sample consisted of whole blood, taken in connection with sensitization to the hapten diphenylcyclopropenone (DPC). J is TRBJ1-1 and V is TRBV7-3; D not certain. The source is a woman aged 40-49 years with alopecia areata. Some clones in this sample may be carry-over from other donors' samples. The CDR3 loop is CASSPGAGNTEAFF. The CDR3 bases are TGTGCCAGCAGCCCGGGCGCGGGGAACACTGAAGCTTTCTTT.